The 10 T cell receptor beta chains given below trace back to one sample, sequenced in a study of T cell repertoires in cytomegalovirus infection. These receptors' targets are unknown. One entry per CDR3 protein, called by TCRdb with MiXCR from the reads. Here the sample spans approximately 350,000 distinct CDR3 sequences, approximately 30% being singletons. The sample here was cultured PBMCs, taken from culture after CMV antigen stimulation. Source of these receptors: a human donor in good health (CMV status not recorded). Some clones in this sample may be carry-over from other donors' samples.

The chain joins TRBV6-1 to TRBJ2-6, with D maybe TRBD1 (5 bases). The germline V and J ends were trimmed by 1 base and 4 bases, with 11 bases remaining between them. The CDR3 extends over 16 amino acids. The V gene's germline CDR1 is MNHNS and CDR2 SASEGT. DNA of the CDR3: TGTGCCAGCAGTGAAGGTCCAGGGTGGGGGGCCAACGTCCTGACTTTC. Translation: CASSEGPGWGANVLTF.

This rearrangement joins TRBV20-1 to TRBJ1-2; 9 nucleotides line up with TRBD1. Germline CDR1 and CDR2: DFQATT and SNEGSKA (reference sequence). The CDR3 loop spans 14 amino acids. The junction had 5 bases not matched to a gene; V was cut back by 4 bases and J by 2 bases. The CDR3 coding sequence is TGCAGTGCTACCGGGACAGGGTCCAACTATGGCTACACCTTC. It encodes CSATGTGSNYGYTF.

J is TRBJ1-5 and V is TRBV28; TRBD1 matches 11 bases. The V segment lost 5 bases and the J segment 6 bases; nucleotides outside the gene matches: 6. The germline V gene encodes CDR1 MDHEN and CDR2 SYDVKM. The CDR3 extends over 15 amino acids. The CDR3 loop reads CASSPLGQGGQPQHF. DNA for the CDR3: TGTGCCAGCAGTCCTCTGGGACAGGGGGGTCAGCCCCAGCATTTT.

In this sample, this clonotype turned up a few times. Written as DNA, the CDR3 is TGTGCCAGCAGTTACTACGGACAGTCAAGGTTTAATTCACCCCTCCACTTT. Amino acids: CASSYYGQSRFNSPLHF. This sequence joins TRBV6-2 or TRBV6-3 and TRBJ1-6, with D perhaps TRBD1 (6 bases). This CDR3 is built from 17 residues. V shed 1 base and J shed 6 bases, with 16 bases lying between them. Germline CDR1 MNHEY, CDR2 SVGEGT.

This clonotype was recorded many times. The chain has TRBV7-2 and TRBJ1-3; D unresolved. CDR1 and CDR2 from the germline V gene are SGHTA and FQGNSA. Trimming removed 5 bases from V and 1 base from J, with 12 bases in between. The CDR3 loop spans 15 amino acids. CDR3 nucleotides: TGTGCCAGCAGCCCTATAGAAACATCTGGAAACACCATATATTTT. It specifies CASSPIETSGNTIYF.

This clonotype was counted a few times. CDR3 protein: CASRGQGLNTEAFF. CDR3 in DNA: TGTGCCAGCAGGGGACAGGGCTTGAACACTGAAGCTTTCTTT. The rearrangement joins TRBV7-2 to TRBJ1-1; 9 bases agree with TRBD1. This CDR3 has 14 residues. In germline, CDR1 is SGHTA, CDR2 FQGNSA. After removal of 6 bases from V and 0 bases from J, the junction contained 2 bases not matched to a gene. Drawing the rest from reference TRBV7-2 and TRBJ1-1, the complete variable domain is GAGVSQSPSNKVTEKGKDVELRCDPISGHTALYWYRQSLGQGLEFLIYFQGNSAPDKSGLPSDRFSAERTGGSVSTLTIQRTQQEDSAVYLCASRGQGLNTEAFFGQGTRLTVV.

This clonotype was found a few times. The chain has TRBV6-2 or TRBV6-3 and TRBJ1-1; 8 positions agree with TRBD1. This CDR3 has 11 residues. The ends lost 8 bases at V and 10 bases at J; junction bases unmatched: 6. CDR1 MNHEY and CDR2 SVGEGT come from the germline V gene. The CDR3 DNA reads TGTGCCAGCGGTCAGGGGGCGGGAGCTTTCTTT. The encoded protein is CASGQGAGAFF.

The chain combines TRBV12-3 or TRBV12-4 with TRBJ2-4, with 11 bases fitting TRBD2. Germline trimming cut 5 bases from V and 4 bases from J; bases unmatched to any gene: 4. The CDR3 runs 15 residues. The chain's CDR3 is CASSPLAGAKNIQYF. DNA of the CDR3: TGTGCCAGCAGTCCACTAGCGGGAGCAAAAAACATTCAGTACTTC.

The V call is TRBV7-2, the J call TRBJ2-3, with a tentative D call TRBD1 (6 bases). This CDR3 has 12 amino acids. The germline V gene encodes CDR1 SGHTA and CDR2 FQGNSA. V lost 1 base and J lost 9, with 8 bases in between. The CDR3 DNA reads TGTGCCAGCAGCTTAGGGGGACACACGCAGTATTTT. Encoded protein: CASSLGGHTQYF.

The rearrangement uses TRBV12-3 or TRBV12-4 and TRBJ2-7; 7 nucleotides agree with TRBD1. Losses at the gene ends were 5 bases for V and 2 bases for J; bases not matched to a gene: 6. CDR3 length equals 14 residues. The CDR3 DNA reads TGTGCCAGCAGTCAGACAGGGAACCCCTACGAGCAGTACGTC. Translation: CASSQTGNPYEQYV.